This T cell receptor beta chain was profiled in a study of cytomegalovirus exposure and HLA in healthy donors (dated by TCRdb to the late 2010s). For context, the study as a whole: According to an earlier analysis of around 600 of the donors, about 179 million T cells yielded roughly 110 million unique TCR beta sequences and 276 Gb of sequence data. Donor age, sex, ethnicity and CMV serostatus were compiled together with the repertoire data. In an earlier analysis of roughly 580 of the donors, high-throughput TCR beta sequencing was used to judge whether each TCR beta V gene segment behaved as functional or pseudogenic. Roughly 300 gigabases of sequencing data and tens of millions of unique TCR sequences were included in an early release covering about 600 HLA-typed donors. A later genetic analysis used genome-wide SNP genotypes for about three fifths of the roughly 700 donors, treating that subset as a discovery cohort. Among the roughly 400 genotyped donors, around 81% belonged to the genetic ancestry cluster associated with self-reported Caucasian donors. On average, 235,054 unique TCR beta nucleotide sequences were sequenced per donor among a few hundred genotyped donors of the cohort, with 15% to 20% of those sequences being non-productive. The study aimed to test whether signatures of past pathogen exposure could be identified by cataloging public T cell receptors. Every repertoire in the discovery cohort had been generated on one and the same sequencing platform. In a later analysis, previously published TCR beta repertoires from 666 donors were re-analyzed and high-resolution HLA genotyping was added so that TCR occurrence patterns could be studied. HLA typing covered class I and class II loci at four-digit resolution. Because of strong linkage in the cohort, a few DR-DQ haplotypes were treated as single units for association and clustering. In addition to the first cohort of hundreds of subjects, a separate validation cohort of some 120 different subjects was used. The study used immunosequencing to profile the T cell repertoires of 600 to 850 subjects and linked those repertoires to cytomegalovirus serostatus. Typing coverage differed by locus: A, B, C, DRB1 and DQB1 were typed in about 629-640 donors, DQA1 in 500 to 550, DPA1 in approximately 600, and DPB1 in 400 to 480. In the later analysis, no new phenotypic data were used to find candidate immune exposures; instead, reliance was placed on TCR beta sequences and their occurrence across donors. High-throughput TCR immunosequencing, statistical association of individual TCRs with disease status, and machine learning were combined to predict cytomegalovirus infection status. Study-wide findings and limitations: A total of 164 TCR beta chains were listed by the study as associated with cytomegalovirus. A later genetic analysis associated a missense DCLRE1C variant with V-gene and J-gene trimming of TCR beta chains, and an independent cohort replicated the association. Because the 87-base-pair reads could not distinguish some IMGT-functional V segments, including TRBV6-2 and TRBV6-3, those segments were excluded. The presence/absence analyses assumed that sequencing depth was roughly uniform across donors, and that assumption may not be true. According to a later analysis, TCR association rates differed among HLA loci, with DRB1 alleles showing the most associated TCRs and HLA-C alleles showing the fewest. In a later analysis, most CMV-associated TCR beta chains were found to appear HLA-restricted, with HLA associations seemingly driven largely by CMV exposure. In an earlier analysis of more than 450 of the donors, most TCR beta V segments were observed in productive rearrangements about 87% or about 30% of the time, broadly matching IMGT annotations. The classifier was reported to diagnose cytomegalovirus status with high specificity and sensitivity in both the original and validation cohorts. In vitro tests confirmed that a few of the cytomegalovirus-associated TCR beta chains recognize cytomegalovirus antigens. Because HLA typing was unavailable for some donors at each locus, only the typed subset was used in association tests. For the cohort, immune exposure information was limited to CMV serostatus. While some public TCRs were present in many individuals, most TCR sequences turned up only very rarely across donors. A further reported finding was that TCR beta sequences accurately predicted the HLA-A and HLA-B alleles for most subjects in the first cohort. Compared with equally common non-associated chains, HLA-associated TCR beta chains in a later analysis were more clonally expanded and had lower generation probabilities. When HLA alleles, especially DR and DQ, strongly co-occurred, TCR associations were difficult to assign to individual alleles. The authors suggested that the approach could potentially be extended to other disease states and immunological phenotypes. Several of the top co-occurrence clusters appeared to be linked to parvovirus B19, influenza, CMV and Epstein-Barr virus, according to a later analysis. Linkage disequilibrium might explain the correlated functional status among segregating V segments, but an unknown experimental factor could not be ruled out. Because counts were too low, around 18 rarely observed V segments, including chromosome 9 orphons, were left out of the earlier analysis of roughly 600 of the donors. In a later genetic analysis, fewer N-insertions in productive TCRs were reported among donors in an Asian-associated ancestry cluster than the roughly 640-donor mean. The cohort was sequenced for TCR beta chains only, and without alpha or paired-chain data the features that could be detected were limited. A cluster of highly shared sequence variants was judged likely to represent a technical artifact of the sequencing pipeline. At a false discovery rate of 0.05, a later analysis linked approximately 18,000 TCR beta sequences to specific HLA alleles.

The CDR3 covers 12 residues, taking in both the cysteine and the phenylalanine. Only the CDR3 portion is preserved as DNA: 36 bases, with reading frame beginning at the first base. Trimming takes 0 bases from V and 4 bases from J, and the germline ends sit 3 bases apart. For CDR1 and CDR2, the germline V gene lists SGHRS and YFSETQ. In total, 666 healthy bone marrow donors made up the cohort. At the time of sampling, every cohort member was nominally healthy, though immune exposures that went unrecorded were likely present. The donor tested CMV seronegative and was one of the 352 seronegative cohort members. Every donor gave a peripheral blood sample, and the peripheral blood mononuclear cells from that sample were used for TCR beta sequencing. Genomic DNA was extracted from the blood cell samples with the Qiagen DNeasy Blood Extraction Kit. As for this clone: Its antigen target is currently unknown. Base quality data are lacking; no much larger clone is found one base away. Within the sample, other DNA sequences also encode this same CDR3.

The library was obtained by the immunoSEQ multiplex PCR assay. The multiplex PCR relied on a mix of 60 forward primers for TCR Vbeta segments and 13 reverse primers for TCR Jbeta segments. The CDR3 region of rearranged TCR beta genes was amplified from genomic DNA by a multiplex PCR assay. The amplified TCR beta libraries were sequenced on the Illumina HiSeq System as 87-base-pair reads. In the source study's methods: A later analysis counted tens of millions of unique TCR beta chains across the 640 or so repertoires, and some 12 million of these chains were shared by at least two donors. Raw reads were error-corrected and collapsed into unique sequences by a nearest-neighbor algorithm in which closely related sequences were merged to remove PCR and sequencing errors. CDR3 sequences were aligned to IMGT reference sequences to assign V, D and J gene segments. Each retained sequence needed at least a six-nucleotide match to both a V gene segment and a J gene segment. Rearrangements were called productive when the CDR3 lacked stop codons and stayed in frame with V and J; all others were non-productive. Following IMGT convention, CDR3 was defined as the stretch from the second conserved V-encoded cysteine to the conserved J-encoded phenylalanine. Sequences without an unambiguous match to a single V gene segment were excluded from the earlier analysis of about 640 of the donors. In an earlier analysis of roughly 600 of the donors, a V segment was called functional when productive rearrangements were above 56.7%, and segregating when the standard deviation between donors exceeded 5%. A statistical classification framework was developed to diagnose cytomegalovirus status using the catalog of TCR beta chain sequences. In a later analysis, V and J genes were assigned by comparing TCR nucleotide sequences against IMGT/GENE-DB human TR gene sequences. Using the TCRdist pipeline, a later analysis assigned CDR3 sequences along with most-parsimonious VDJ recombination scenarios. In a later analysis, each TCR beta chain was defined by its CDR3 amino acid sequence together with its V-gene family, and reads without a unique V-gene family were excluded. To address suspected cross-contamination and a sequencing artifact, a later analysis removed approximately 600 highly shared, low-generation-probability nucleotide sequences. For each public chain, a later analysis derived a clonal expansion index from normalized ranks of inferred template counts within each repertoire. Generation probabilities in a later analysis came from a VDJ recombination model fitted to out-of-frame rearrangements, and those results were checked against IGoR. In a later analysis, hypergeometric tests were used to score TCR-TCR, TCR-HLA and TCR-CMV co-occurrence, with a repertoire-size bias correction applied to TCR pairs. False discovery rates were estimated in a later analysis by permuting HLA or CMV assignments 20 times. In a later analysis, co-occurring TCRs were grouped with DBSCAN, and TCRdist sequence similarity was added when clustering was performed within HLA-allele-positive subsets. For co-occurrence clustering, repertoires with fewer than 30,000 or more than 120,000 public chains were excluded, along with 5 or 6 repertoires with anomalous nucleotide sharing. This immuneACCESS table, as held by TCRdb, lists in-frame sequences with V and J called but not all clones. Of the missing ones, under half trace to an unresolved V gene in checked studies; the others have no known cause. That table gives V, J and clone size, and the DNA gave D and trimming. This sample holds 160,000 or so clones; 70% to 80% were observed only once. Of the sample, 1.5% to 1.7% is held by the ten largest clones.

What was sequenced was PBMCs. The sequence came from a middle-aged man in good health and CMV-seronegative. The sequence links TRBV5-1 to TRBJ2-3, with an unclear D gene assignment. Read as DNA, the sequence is TGCGCCAGCAGCTTGGTAGCAGATACGCAGTATTTT. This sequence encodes CASSLVADTQYF.